These 18 T cell receptor beta chains share one sample of origin, sequenced in a study of blood T cells in healthy people across ages. A second PCR, run for roughly 7 to 12 cycles, used a sample-barcoded 5' primer plus a J-beta primer mix. TCRdb re-called the 5' RACE reads through MiXCR, storing one row per CDR3 protein. This sample has more than 800,000 distinct CDR3 sequences, with around 43% found just once. The material sequenced was blood. Receptors were obtained from a woman aged 55-70 years in good health.

The chain combines TRBV18 with TRBJ2-7; D may be TRBD1 (5 bases). Trimming cost V 8 bases and J 5 bases, with 22 bases left between them. Germline-derived CDR1 and CDR2 are KGHSH and LQKENI. The CDR3 has 15 residues. Here the CDR3 DNA reads TGTGCCAGCACGCCACAGGTCCAGAAGGAAGACGAGCAGTACTTC. This gives the protein CASTPQVQKEDEQYF.

This clonotype is a singleton in its sample. The chain links TRBV20-1 to TRBJ1-2; 10 bases fit TRBD1. The V and J ends lost 2 bases and 7 bases, in that order; junction bases with no gene match: 7. There are 14 residues in the CDR3. Germline CDR1 reads DFQATT; CDR2 reads SNEGSKA (reference sequence). The CDR3 sequence: CSARRTGGHSGYTF. As DNA, the CDR3 is TGCAGTGCTAGACGGACAGGGGGGCACAGTGGCTACACCTTC.

J is TRBJ2-1 and V is TRBV10-3; the D is unclear. Trimming shortened V by 3 bases and J by 4 bases, and 19 bases separated the two germline ends. The CDR3 covers 17 residues. Germline CDR1 is ENHRY and CDR2 is SYGVKD. In nucleotides, the CDR3 is TGTGCCATCAGTGACCCGCATCTTGGGGAAGCGTACAATGAGCAGTTCTTC. Residues: CAISDPHLGEAYNEQFF.

To note about this clonotype: One junction end disagrees with the germline gene, perhaps due to a read error. V and J are TRBV3-1 and TRBJ2-4, with 11 nucleotides matching TRBD2. The CDR3 covers 16 residues. Germline CDR1 is LGHDT and CDR2 is YNNKEL (reference sequence). The DNA of the CDR3 is TGTGCCGGCAGCCAGACTAGCGGGATGGCCAAAAACATTCAGTACTTC. Its translation: CAGSQTSGMAKNIQYF.

The rearrangement uses TRBV29-1 and TRBJ1-4; 7 nucleotides align to TRBD1. V dropped 6 bases and J dropped 2; count of bases not matched to a gene: 3. There are 13 residues in the CDR3. In germline, CDR1 is SQVTM, CDR2 ANQGSEA. The CDR3, as DNA: TGCAGCGTCGCGGGACAGACTAATGAAAAACTGTTTTTT. Its protein product is CSVAGQTNEKLFF.

This chain joins TRBV29-1 and TRBJ2-1, with 9 positions matching TRBD2. This CDR3 region has 14 residues. Germline trimming cut 4 bases from V and 8 bases from J; bases unmatched to any gene: 9. CDR1 and CDR2 (germline): SQVTM, ANQGSEA. The CDR3 DNA follows: TGCAGCGTTGGGGCTGGCGGGAGGGCCTATGAGCAGTTCTTC. Its protein product is CSVGAGGRAYEQFF.

The chain couples TRBV18 to TRBJ1-5, with 11 bases that match TRBD1. CDR1 is KGHSH and CDR2 is LQKENI in the germline V gene. This CDR3 has 16 amino acids. Losses at the gene ends were 6 bases for V and 6 bases for J; bases not matched to a gene: 10. CDR3: CASSPTSGQGGQPQHF. The CDR3 DNA is TGTGCCAGCTCTCCGACTTCGGGACAGGGGGGTCAGCCCCAGCATTTT.

This clonotype was counted once. V is TRBV4-2 and J is TRBJ2-3, with 12 bases matching TRBD2. Germline CDR1 is LGHNA and CDR2 is YNFKEQ. The CDR3 consists of 19 residues. Trimming removed 0 bases from V and 3 bases from J; junction bases left unmatched: 10. CDR3 coding DNA: TGTGCCAGCAGCCAAGAAGCCTCCCTGACTAGCGGGAGTACAGATACGCAGTATTTT. It is translated as CASSQEASLTSGSTDTQYF.

The chain has TRBV20-1 and TRBJ2-1; no clear D gene. The CDR3 spans 15 residues. The V and J ends lost 5 bases and 6 bases respectively, with 20 bases between them. Germline CDR1 is DFQATT and CDR2 is SNEGSKA (reference sequence). In DNA, the CDR3 is TGCAGTGCTCCCCCCCGGGTTGGCGATGCCAATGAGCAGTTCTTC. It codes for CSAPPRVGDANEQFF.

CDR3 nucleotide sequence: TGTGCCAGCAGCGCCGACTACGCCAAAAACATTCAGTACTTC. Protein product: CASSADYAKNIQYF. V is TRBV9 and J is TRBJ2-4, with D possibly being TRBD2 (5 bases). CDR1 is SGDLS and CDR2 is YYNGEE in the germline V gene. The CDR3 runs to 14 residues. Trimming stripped 3 bases from V and 1 base from J, with 8 bases between. The full variable domain, rest sourced from reference TRBV9 and TRBJ2-4, is DSGVTQTPKHLITATGQRVTLRCSPRSGDLSVYWYQQSLDQGLQFLIQYYNGEERAKGNILERFSAQQFPDLHSELNLSSLELGDSALYFCASSADYAKNIQYFGAGTRLSVL.

The chain is built from TRBV20-1 and TRBJ2-3, with D possibly TRBD1 on 6 matching bases. With 7 bases removed from V and 10 bases from J, the gap between germline ends came to 24 bases. The CDR3 runs 14 residues. Germline CDR1 is DFQATT and CDR2 is SNEGSKA (reference sequence). CDR3 residues: CSGGVGTSETPQYF. Here the CDR3 DNA reads TGCAGTGGCGGTGTCGGGACATCCGAGACTCCGCAGTATTTT.

This clonotype was observed a handful of times. The V and J genes are TRBV7-8 and TRBJ1-2; 8 nucleotides match TRBD1. J gave up 6 bases and V 5 bases, and 5 bases lay outside the gene matches. Germline values: CDR1 SGHVS, CDR2 FQNEAQ. CDR3 length: 13 residues. CDR3 loop: CASSPRGLNGYTF. CDR3 bases: TGTGCCAGCAGCCCCAGGGGGCTCAATGGCTACACCTTC.

This clonotype came up a few times. The genes are TRBV5-1 and TRBJ2-4; possible D gene TRBD2, 5 bases. V lost 0 bases to trimming and J lost 7 bases, with 8 bases between them. CDR1 and CDR2 from the germline V gene are SGHRS and YFSETQ. This CDR3 contains 13 residues. CDR3 DNA sequence: TGCGCCAGCAGCTTGGGAGGGTCGAACATTCAGTACTTC. Amino acid sequence: CASSLGGSNIQYF. Full variable domain (missing parts from reference TRBV5-1 and TRBJ2-4): KAGVTQTPRYLIKTRGQQVTLSCSPISGHRSVSWYQQTPGQGLQFLFEYFSETQRNKGNFPGRFSGRQFSNSRSEMNVSTLELGDSALYLCASSLGGSNIQYFGAGTRLSVL.

This clonotype was detected once. The chain is built from TRBV27 and TRBJ1-5; unclear D gene. CDR1 and CDR2 from the germline V gene are MNHEY and SMNVEV (reference sequence). The CDR3 runs 13 residues. V was trimmed by 6 bases and J by 2 bases, leaving 8 bases between them. The CDR3, as DNA: TGTGCCAGCAGAAGGGTTGGCAATCAGCCCCAGCATTTT. Amino acid sequence: CASRRVGNQPQHF.

The rearrangement uses TRBV15 and TRBJ2-1; 7 nucleotides align to TRBD2. Germline assignment: CDR1 LNHNV and CDR2 YYDKDF (reference sequence). The CDR3 has 13 amino acids. With V trimmed by 3 bases and J by 9 bases, 5 bases remained unmatched. DNA for the CDR3: TGTGCCACCAGCAGGGGACTATCTAGTGAGCAGTTCTTC. It yields the protein CATSRGLSSEQFF.

This clonotype showed up many times. The CDR3, as DNA: TGTGCCAGCAGCCGAACGAGTACAGGGTCCGGGCAGTATTTT. Protein: CASSRTSTGSGQYF. V is TRBV7-2 and J is TRBJ2-3, with D possibly TRBD1 on 6 matching bases. The V and J ends lost 5 bases and 11 bases respectively, with 20 bases between them. The CDR3 sequence is 14 residues long. Germline-derived CDR1 and CDR2 are SGHTA and FQGNSA.

The chain joins TRBV6-2 or TRBV6-3 to TRBJ2-4; TRBD1 agrees at 7 bases. With the DNA end fitting TRBJ2-7 better, the J assignment may be wrong. Germline CDR1 MNHEY, CDR2 SVGEGT. CDR3 length equals 16 residues. The CDR3 loop reads CASSTIRDSLTYEQYF. The DNA of the CDR3 is TGTGCCAGCAGTACAATCAGGGACAGTTTGACCTACGAGCAGTACTTC.

The chain is built from TRBV6-5 and TRBJ1-2, with 11 bases lining up with TRBD1. Trimming at V came to 2 bases and at J to 6 bases, leaving 5 bases not matched to a gene. Germline lookup yields CDR1 MNHEY and CDR2 SVGAGI. The CDR3 extends over 15 amino acids. CDR3 in amino acids: CASSYGQGAGDGYTF. For the CDR3, the DNA is TGTGCCAGCAGTTACGGACAGGGGGCCGGGGATGGCTACACCTTC.